This T cell receptor (beta chain) was recorded in a study of T cell repertoires in cytomegalovirus infection. Study background: HLA-B-restricted CMV epitopes that are well studied, plus recently identified HLA-C-restricted ones, were used by the study. Both a matching HLA type and CMV infection were indicated by public TCR beta signatures. Study-wide findings and caveats: Cumulated frequencies of public TCR beta families served to identify carriers of CMV plus the relevant HLA.

CDR1 and CDR2 from the germline V gene are SGHVS and FNYEAQ. V lost 5 bases, J lost 5 bases, and 3 bases stayed unmatched. CDR3 length equals 14 residues. Note on this clonotype: As yet, its antigen is unknown.

TCRdb re-called the reads with MiXCR, one entry per CDR3 protein. Of approximately 470,000 distinct CDR3 sequences in the sample, approximately 42% were seen once. Specimen: cultured PBMCs, collected from culture after CMV antigen stimulation. This TCR came from a human donor in good health (CMV status not recorded). Some clones in this sample may be carry-over from other donors' samples. V gene TRBV7-6 combines with J gene TRBJ1-4; the match to TRBD1 covers 9 bases. DNA for the CDR3: TGTGCCAGCAGCCGCGGGACAGGGAATGAAAAACTGTTTTTT. Translation: CASSRGTGNEKLFF.